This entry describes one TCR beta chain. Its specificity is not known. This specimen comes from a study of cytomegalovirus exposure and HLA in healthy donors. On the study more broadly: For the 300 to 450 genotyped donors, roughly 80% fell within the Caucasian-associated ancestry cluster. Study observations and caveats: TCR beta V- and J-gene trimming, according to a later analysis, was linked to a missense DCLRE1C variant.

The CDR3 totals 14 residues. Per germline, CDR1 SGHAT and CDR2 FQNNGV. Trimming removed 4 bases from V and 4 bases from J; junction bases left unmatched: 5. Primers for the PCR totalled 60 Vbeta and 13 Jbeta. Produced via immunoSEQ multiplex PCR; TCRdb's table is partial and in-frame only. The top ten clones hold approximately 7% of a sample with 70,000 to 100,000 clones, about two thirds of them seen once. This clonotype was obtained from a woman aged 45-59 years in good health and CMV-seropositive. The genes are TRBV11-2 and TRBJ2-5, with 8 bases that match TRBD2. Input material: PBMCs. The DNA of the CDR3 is TGTGCCAGCAGCTCGCCACGGGGGGGAGAGACCCAGTACTTC. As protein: CASSSPRGGETQYF.